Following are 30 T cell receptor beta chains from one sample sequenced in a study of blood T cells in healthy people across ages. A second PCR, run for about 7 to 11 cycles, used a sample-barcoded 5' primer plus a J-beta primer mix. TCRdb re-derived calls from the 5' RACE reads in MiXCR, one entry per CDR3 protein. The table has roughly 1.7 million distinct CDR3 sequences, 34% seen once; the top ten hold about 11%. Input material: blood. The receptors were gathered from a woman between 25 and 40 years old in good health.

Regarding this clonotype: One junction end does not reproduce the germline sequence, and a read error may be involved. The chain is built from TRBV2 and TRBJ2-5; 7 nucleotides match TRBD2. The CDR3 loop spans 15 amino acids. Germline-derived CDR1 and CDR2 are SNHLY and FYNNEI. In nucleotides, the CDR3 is TGTGCCAGCAGAGGACCCAGCGGGATACAAGAGACCCGGTACTTC. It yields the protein CASRGPSGIQETRYF.

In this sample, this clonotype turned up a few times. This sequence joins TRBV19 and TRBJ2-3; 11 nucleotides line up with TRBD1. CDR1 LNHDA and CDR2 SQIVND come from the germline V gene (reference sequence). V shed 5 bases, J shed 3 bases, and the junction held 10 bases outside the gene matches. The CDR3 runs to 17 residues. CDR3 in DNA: TGTGCCAGTAGTGTAATGGGCGGACAGGGGGCGACAGATACGCAGTATTTT. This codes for CASSVMGGQGATDTQYF.

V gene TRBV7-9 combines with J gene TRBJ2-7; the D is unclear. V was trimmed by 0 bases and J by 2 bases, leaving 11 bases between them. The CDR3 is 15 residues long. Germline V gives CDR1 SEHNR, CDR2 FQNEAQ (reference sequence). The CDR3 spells CASSLAGVPPYEQYF. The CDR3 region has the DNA TGTGCCAGCAGCTTAGCTGGGGTCCCCCCCTACGAGCAGTACTTC. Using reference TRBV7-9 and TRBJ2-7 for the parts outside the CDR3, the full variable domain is DTGVSQNPRHKITKRGQNVTFRCDPISEHNRLYWYRQTLGQGPEFLTYFQNEAQLEKSRLLSDRFSAERPKGSFSTLEIQRTEQGDSAMYLCASSLAGVPPYEQYFGPGTRLTVT.

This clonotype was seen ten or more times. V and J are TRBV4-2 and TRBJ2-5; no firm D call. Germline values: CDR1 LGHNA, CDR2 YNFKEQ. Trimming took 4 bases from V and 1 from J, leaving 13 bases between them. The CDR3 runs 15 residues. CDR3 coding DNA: TGTGCCAGCAGCCCCAGCACTCAACTCCAAGAGACCCAGTACTTC. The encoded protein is CASSPSTQLQETQYF.

The CDR3 here is CASEGRMDLGSEQYF. CDR3 nucleotide sequence: TGTGCCAGCGAGGGGAGGATGGACTTGGGATCCGAGCAGTACTTC. The gene calls are TRBV28 and TRBJ2-5; a possible D gene is TRBD2 (6 bases). The last part of the DNA fits TRBJ2-7 better; the J call may be wrong. Germline V gene lookup returns CDR1 MDHEN and CDR2 SYDVKM. The CDR3 is 15 amino acids.

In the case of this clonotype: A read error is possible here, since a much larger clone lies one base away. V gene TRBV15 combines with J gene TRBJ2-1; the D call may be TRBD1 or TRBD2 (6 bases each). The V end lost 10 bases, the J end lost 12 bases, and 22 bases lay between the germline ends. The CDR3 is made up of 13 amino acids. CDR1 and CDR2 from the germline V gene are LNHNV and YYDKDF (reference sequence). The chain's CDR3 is CASDNGGGSGQFF. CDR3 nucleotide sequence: TGTGCCAGCGACAACGGGGGCGGTAGTGGGCAGTTCTTC.

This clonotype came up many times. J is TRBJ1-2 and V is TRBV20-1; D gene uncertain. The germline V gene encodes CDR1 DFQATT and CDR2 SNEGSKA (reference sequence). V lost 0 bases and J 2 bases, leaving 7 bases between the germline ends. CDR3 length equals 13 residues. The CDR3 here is CSAREAANYGYTF. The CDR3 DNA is TGCAGTGCTAGAGAGGCAGCCAACTATGGCTACACCTTC.

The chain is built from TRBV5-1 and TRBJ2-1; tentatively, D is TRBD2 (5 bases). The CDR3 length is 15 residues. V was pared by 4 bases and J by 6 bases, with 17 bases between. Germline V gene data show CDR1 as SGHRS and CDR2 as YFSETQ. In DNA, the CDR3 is TGCGCCAGCAGCCCGCTAACTAGATCCGGCAATGAGCAGTTCTTC. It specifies CASSPLTRSGNEQFF. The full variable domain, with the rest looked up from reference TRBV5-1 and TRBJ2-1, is KAGVTQTPRYLIKTRGQQVTLSCSPISGHRSVSWYQQTPGQGLQFLFEYFSETQRNKGNFPGRFSGRQFSNSRSEMNVSTLELGDSALYLCASSPLTRSGNEQFFGPGTRLTVL.

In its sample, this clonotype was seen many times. CDR3 coding DNA: TGCAGCGTGGCTCCTGGGAGGGACGAGCAGTACTTC. Its protein product is CSVAPGRDEQYF. The V call is TRBV29-1, the J call TRBJ2-7; TRBD2 matches 7 bases. The V gene end was trimmed by 6 bases and the J gene end by 5 bases; junction bases not matched to a gene: 7. CDR3 length: 12 amino acids. CDR1 and CDR2 (germline): SQVTM, ANQGSEA.

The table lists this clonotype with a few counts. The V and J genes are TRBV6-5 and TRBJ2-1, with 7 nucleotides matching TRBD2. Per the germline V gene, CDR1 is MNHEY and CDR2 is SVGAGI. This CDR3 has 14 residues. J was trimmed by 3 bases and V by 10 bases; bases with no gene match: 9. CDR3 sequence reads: CATSRASGYNEQFF. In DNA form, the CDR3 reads TGTGCCACCTCGCGGGCTAGCGGCTACAATGAGCAGTTCTTC.

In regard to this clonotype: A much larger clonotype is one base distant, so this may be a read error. This chain's CDR3 is CSASGSYGYTF. CDR3 nucleotide sequence: TGCAGCGCCAGCGGCTCCTATGGCTACACCTTC. The chain links TRBV29-1 to TRBJ1-2; the D is unclear. CDR1 SQVTM and CDR2 ANQGSEA come from the germline V gene. The V and J ends lost 7 bases and 4 bases respectively, with 10 bases between them. The CDR3 is 11 residues long.

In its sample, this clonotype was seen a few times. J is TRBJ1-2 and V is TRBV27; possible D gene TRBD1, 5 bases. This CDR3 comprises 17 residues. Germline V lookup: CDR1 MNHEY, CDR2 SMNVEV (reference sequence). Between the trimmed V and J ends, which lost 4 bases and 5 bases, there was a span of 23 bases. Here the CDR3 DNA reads TGTGCCAGCAGTTCCAACCTCAGGGCCATCCTTTTGTATGGCTACACCTTC. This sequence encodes CASSSNLRAILLYGYTF.

The CDR3: CASSLILSGTGHAEQYF. The CDR3 DNA reads TGTGCCAGCAGCTTAATCCTCTCGGGGACAGGGCACGCCGAGCAGTACTTC. This chain uses TRBV7-3 with TRBJ2-7; 9 bases align to TRBD1. Looked up from germline, CDR1 is SGHTA and CDR2 is FQGTGA. V lost 1 base, J lost 6 bases, and 13 bases stayed unmatched. The CDR3 contains 17 residues.

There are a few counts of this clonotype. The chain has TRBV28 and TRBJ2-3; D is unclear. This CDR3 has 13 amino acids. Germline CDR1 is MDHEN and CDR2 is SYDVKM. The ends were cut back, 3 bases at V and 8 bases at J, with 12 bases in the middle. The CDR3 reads CASSFPLVTTQYF. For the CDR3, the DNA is TGTGCCAGCAGTTTCCCCCTAGTCACTACGCAGTATTTT.

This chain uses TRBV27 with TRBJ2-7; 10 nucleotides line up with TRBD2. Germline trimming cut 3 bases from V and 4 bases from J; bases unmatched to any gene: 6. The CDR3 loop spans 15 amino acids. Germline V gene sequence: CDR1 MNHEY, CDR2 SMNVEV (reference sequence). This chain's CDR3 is CASSFQLAGLYEQYF. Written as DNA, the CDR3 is TGTGCCAGCAGTTTCCAACTAGCGGGACTTTACGAGCAGTACTTC.

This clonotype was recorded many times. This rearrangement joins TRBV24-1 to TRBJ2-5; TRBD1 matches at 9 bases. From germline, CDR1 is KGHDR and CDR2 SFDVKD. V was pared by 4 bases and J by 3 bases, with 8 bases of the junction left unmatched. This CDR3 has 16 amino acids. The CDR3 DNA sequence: TGTGCCACCAGTGAACTACCCGGGACAGGGAAAGAGACCCAGTACTTC. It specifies CATSELPGTGKETQYF.

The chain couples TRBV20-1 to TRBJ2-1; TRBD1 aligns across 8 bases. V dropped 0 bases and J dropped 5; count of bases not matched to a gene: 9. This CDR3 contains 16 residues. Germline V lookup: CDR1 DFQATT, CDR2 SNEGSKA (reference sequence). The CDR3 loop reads CSARDLRQGRNNEQFF. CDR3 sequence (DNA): TGCAGTGCTAGAGATCTTCGACAGGGGCGAAACAATGAGCAGTTCTTC.

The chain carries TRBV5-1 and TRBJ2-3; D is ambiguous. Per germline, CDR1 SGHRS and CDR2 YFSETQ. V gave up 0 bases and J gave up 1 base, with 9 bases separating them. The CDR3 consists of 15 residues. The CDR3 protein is CASSLEQSGTDTQYF. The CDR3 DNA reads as TGCGCCAGCAGCTTGGAGCAGTCTGGCACAGATACGCAGTATTTT.

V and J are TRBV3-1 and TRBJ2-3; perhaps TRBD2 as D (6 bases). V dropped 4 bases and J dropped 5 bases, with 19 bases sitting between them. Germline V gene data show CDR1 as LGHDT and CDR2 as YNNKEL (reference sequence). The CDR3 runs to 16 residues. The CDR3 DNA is TGTGCCAGCAGCCTTCTTTCGGGTAGCGGAGGAGATACGCAGTATTTT. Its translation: CASSLLSGSGGDTQYF.

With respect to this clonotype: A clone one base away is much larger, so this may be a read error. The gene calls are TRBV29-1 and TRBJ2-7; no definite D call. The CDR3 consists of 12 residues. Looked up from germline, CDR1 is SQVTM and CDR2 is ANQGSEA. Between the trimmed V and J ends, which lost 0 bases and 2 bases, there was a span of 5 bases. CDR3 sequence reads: CSVEDTPYEQYF. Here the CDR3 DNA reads TGCAGCGTTGAAGACACACCCTACGAGCAGTACTTC.

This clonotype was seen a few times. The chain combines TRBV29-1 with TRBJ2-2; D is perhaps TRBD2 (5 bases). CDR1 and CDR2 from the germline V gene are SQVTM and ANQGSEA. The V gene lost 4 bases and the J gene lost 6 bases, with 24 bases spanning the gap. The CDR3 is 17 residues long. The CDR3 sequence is CSVVLVPPDGGSGELFF. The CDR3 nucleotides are TGCAGCGTTGTTTTAGTTCCCCCAGACGGAGGATCCGGGGAGCTGTTTTTT.

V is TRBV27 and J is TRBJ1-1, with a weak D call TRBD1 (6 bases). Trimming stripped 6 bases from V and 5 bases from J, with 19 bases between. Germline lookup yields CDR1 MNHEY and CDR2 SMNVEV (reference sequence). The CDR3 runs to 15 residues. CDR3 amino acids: CASSHVRGGTTEAFF. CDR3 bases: TGTGCCAGCAGCCACGTTAGGGGGGGAACAACTGAAGCTTTCTTT.

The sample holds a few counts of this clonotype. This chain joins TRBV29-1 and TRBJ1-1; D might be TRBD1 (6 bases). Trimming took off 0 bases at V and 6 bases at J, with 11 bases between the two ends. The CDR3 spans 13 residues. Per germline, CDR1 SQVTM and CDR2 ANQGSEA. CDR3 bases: TGCAGCGTTGAAGAACTCAGGGGCGCTGAAGCTTTCTTT. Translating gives CSVEELRGAEAFF.

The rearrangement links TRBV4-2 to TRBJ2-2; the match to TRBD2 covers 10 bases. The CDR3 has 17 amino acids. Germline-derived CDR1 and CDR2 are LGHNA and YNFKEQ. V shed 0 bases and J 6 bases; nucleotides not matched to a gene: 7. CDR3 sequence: CASSQDSERGGPGELFF. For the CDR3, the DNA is TGTGCCAGCAGCCAAGATTCCGAGCGGGGGGGCCCCGGGGAGCTGTTTTTT.

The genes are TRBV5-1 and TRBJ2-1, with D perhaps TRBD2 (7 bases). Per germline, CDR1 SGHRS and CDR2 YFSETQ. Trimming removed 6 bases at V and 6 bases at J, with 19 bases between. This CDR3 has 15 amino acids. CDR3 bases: TGCGCCAGCACCGCGGTGGGGGGGCGGGCCAATGAGCAGTTCTTC. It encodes CASTAVGGRANEQFF.

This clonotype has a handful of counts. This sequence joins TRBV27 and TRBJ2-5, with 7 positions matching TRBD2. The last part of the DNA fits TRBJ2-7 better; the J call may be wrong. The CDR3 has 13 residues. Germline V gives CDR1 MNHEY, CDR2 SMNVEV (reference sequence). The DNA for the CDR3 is TGTGCCAGCCGAGATCTGGGGGGGAACGAGCAGTACTTC. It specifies CASRDLGGNEQYF.

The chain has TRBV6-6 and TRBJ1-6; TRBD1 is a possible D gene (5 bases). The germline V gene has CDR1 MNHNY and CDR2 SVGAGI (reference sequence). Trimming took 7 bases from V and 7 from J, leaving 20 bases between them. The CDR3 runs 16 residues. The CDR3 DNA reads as TGTGCCAGCACCACGGGGGGGAGCGGAGGAAATTCACCCCTCCACTTT. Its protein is CASTTGGSGGNSPLHF.

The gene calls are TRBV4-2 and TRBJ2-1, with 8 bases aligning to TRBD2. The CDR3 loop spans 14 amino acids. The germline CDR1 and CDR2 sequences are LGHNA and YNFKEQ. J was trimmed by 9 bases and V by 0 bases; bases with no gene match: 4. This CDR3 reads CASSQDPGRGEQFF. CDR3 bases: TGTGCCAGCAGCCAAGATCCCGGGAGGGGTGAGCAGTTCTTC.

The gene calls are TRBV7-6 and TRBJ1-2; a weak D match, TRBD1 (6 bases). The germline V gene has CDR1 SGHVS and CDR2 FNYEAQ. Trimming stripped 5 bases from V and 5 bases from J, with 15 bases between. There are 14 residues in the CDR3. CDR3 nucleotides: TGTGCCAGCAGCGACACAGGGCGGGGGTATGGCTACACCTTC. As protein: CASSDTGRGYGYTF.

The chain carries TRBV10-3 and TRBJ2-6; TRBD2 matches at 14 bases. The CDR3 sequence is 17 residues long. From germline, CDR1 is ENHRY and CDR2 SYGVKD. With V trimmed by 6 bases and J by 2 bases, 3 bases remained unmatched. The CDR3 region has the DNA TGTGCCATCAGCCCGGGACTAGCGGGAGCTGGGGCCAACGTCCTGACTTTC. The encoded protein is CAISPGLAGAGANVLTF.